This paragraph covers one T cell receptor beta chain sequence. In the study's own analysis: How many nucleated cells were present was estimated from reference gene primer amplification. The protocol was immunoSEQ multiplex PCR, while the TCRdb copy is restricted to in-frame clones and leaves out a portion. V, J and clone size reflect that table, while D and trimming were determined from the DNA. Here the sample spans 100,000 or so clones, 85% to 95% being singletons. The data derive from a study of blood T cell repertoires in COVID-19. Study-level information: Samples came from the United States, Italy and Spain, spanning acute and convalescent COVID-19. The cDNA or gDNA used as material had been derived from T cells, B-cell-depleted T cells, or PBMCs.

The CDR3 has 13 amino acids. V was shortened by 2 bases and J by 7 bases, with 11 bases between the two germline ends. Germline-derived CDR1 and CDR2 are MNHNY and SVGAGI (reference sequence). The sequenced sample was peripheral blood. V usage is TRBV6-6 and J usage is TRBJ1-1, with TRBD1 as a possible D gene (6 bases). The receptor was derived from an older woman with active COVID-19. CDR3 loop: CASSYGRDNEAFF. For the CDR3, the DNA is TGTGCCAGCAGTTACGGTAGGGACAATGAAGCTTTCTTT.